The clone carrying this T cell receptor beta chain was detected a few times. The sample comes from a study of naive and memory T cell subsets. CDR3 length: 14 amino acids. Germline V CDR1 and CDR2: SEHNR, FQNEAQ (reference sequence). V was pared by 3 bases and J by 0 bases, with 5 bases between. An equimolar mix of two oligonucleotides served as the beta constant-region primer for TRBC1 and TRBC2. TCRdb re-called the UMI-ligation and nested PCR reads with MiXCR, one entry per CDR3 protein. The sample carries 120,000 to 150,000 distinct CDR3 sequences, about a sixth recorded once. V gene TRBV7-9 combines with J gene TRBJ1-4; D uncertain. Specimen: naive CD4+ T cells from blood. This receptor was taken from a human donor in good health. DNA for the CDR3: TGTGCCAGCAGCTTCCATACAACTAATGAAAAACTGTTTTTT. It specifies CASSFHTTNEKLFF.